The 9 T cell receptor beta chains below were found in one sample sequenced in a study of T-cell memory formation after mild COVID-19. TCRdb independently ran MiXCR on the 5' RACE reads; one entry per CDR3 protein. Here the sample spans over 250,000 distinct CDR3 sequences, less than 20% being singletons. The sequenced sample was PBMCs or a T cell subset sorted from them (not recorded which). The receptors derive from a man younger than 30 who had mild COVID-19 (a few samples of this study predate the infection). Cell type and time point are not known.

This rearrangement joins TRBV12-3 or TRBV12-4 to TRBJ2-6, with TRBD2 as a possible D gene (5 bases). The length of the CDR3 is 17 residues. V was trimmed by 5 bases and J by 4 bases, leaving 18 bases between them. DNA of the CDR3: TGTGCCAGCAGTACCCAGGACTCCGGTGGAGGGGCCAACGTCCTGACTTTC. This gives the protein CASSTQDSGGGANVLTF.

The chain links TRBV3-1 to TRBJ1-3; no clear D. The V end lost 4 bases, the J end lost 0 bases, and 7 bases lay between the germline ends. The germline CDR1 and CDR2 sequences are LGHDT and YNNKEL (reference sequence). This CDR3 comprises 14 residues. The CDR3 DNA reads TGTGCCAGCAGCCCGGGGAGCTCTGGAAACACCATATATTTT. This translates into CASSPGSSGNTIYF.

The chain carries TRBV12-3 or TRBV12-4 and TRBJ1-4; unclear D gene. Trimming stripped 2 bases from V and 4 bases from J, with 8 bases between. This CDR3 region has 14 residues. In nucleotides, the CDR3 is TGTGCCAGCAGTTTAAGGCTTGGTAATGAAAAACTGTTTTTT. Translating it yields CASSLRLGNEKLFF.

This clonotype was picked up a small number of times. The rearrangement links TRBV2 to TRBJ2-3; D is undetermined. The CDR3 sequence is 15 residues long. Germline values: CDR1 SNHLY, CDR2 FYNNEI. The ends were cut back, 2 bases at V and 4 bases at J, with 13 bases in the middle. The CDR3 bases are TGTGCCAGCAGTGAATTCCTAACGGCATCAGATACGCAGTATTTT. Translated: CASSEFLTASDTQYF.

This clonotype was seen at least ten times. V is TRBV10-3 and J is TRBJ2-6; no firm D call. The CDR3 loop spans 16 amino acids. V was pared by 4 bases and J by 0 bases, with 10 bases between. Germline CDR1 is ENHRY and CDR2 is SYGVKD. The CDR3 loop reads CAISGTRDSGANVLTF. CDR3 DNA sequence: TGTGCCATCAGTGGGACCCGAGACTCTGGGGCCAACGTCCTGACTTTC.

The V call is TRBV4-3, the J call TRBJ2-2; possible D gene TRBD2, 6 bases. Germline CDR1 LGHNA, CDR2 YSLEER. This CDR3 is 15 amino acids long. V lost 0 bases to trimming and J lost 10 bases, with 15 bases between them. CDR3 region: CASSQDGSPREELFF. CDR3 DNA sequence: TGCGCCAGCAGCCAAGATGGCAGCCCGCGGGAGGAGCTGTTTTTT.

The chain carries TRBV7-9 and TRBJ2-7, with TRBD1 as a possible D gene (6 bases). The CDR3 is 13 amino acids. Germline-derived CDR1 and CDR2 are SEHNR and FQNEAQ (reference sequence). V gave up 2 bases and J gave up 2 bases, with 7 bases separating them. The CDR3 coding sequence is TGTGCCAGCAGCTTATCAGGGGCCTACGAGCAGTACGTC. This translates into CASSLSGAYEQYV.

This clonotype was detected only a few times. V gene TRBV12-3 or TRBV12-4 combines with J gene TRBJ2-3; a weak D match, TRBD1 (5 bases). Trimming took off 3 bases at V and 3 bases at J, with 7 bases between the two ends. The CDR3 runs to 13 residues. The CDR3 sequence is CASSLGQTDTQYF. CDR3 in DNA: TGTGCCAGCAGTTTGGGGCAAACAGATACGCAGTATTTT.

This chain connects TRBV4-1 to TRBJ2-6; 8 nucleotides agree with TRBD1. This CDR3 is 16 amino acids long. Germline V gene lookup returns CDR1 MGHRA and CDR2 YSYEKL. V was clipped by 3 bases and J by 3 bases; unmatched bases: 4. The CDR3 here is CASSHTGGGGANVLTF. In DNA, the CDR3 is TGCGCCAGCAGCCACACAGGGGGAGGTGGGGCCAACGTCCTGACTTTC.